Below, 21 T cell receptor beta chains from the same sample are listed, as sequenced in a study of regulatory T cells. Overall study results and limits: In CD3G-deficient patients, conventional CD4+ T cells were enriched for hydrophobic CDR3 residues at positions 6 and 7.

Antigen specificity for these receptors is unknown. The PCR used 52 TRBV and 13 TRBJ primers. Assay used: immunoSEQ multiplex PCR; TCRdb lists only in-frame clones, some missing. The sample lists approximately 31,000 clones, over 90% occurring once. Sequenced sample: conventional CD4+ T cells sorted from blood. The receptors here all came from a child aged 2 to 10 with CD3G deficiency.

The chain is built from TRBV28 and TRBJ1-4; D may be TRBD1 (5 bases). Between the trimmed V and J ends, which lost 6 bases and 8 bases, there was a span of 19 bases. This CDR3 has 15 amino acids. CDR1 is MDHEN, CDR2 SYDVKM, per germline. CDR3 region: CASSLRGSMQEKLFF. In DNA form, the CDR3 reads TGTGCCAGCAGCCTTCGGGGGTCAATGCAAGAAAAACTGTTTTTT.

The chain employs TRBV27 and TRBJ1-2; 9 bases are shared with TRBD1. The CDR3 totals 16 residues. The germline CDR1 and CDR2 sequences are MNHEY and SMNVEV (reference sequence). V was pared by 5 bases and J by 6 bases, with 13 bases of the junction left unmatched. The CDR3 nucleotides are TGTGCCAGCAGTCCACGTTACGGACAGGGGCTTCATGGCTACACCTTC. Its protein product is CASSPRYGQGLHGYTF.

In nucleotides, the CDR3 is TGCGCCAGCCGTCAGGGGGTTTTTACTGAAGCTTTCTTT. Translating it yields CASRQGVFTEAFF. This chain connects TRBV5-1 to TRBJ1-1; TRBD1 aligns across 7 bases. This CDR3 has 13 amino acids. Trimming at V came to 7 bases and at J to 5 bases, leaving 8 bases not matched to a gene. CDR1 is SGHRS, CDR2 YFSETQ, per germline.

The V call is TRBV28, the J call TRBJ2-4; D might be TRBD2 (5 bases). This CDR3 region has 13 residues. The V and J ends lost 6 bases and 5 bases respectively, with 11 bases between them. Germline CDR1 is MDHEN and CDR2 is SYDVKM. CDR3 amino acids: CASRGAGQNIQYF. CDR3 sequence (DNA): TGTGCCAGCAGGGGCGCGGGCCAAAACATTCAGTACTTC.

The chain is built from TRBV28 and TRBJ1-2, with D unclear. The CDR3 has 13 residues. With 6 bases removed from V and 3 bases from J, the gap between germline ends came to 11 bases. The germline V gene encodes CDR1 MDHEN and CDR2 SYDVKM. CDR3 amino acids: CASSPSLDYGYTF. In DNA, the CDR3 is TGTGCCAGCAGCCCGTCGTTGGACTATGGCTACACCTTC.

The gene calls are TRBV28 and TRBJ2-7; D is tentatively TRBD1 or TRBD2 (6 bases each). Germline V gene lookup returns CDR1 MDHEN and CDR2 SYDVKM. CDR3 length: 14 residues. Trimming removed 2 bases from V and 2 bases from J, with 10 bases in between. In DNA, the CDR3 is TGTGCCAGCAGTTTAACGGGGGCCCCCTACGAGCAGTACTTC. Translating gives CASSLTGAPYEQYF.

The V call is TRBV7-9, the J call TRBJ2-1, with D possibly matching TRBD1 (5 bases). The V and J ends lost 3 bases and 7 bases respectively, with 10 bases between them. Germline assignment: CDR1 SEHNR and CDR2 FQNEAQ (reference sequence). The CDR3 is 13 residues long. This CDR3 reads CASSFWGTNEQFF. DNA for the CDR3: TGTGCCAGCAGCTTTTGGGGCACGAATGAGCAGTTCTTC.

This chain uses TRBV5-1 with TRBJ2-3, with 8 bases aligning to TRBD2. CDR1 is SGHRS and CDR2 is YFSETQ in the germline V gene. CDR3 size: 16 residues. The J segment lost 2 bases and the V segment lost 1 base, leaving 6 bases of the junction unmatched. DNA of the CDR3: TGCGCCAGCAGCTTGAGCGGGGGCGCCTCCACAGATACGCAGTATTTT. This translates into CASSLSGGASTDTQYF.

The chain recombines TRBV5-1 with TRBJ2-2; D unresolved. The CDR3 extends over 13 amino acids. V was shortened by 0 bases and J by 1 base, with 1 base between the two germline ends. Germline V gene sequence: CDR1 SGHRS, CDR2 YFSETQ. As DNA, the CDR3 is TGCGCCAGCAGCTTGGGGAACACCGGGGAGCTGTTTTTT. This translates into CASSLGNTGELFF.

The chain employs TRBV28 and TRBJ1-5; TRBD1 agrees at 10 bases. This CDR3 comprises 17 residues. From germline, CDR1 is MDHEN and CDR2 SYDVKM. Germline trimming cut 3 bases from V and 4 bases from J; bases unmatched to any gene: 9. CDR3 protein: CASSFSWDRGGNQPQHF. CDR3 nucleotide sequence: TGTGCCAGCAGTTTCTCTTGGGACAGGGGCGGGAATCAGCCCCAGCATTTT. Combining the CDR3 with reference TRBV28 and TRBJ1-5 gives the whole variable domain DVKVTQSSRYLVKRTGEKVFLECVQDMDHENMFWYRQDPGLGLRLIYFSYDVKMKEKGDIPEGYSVSREKKERFSLILESASTNQTSMYLCASSFSWDRGGNQPQHFGDGTRLSIL.

The rearrangement links TRBV5-1 to TRBJ2-2; 10 bases align to TRBD2. J was trimmed by 2 bases and V by 0 bases; bases with no gene match: 4. Germline V gives CDR1 SGHRS, CDR2 YFSETQ. The length of the CDR3 is 17 residues. CDR3 coding DNA: TGCGCCAGCAGCTTGGGACTAGCGGGCTACAACACCGGGGAGCTGTTTTTT. It codes for CASSLGLAGYNTGELFF.

The rearrangement joins TRBV28 to TRBJ2-7, with D uncertain. The CDR3 is 11 amino acids. CDR1 and CDR2 (germline): MDHEN, SYDVKM. V lost 6 bases and J lost 3, with 6 bases in between. CDR3 coding DNA: TGTGCCAGCAGCAGGTACTACGAGCAGTACTTC. Translation: CASSRYYEQYF.

This clone has a single count. This chain joins TRBV28 and TRBJ2-7, with D perhaps TRBD1 or TRBD2 (5 bases each). CDR1 is MDHEN, CDR2 SYDVKM, per germline. Trimming left V 8 bases short and J 2 bases short, with 13 bases between. This CDR3 is built from 13 residues. Here the CDR3 DNA reads TGTGCCAGCGGGCAGGGAGACCCCTACGAGCAGTACTTC. As protein: CASGQGDPYEQYF.

This chain links TRBV6-1 with TRBJ1-1; possibly TRBD1 for D (5 bases). Germline values: CDR1 MNHNS, CDR2 SASEGT. The CDR3 is 15 residues long. V was trimmed by 10 bases and J by 1 base, leaving 19 bases between them. In nucleotides, the CDR3 is TGTGCCACCAGGCCTCAGGGATCCACGAACACTGAAGCTTTCTTT. Translated: CATRPQGSTNTEAFF.

This sequence joins TRBV5-1 and TRBJ1-1; D gene uncertain. Trimming cost V 5 bases and J 0 bases, with 8 bases left between them. CDR3 length: 13 residues. CDR1 and CDR2 (germline): SGHRS, YFSETQ. The CDR3 spells CASSPQLNTEAFF. The CDR3 coding sequence is TGCGCCAGCAGTCCTCAGTTGAACACTGAAGCTTTCTTT.

This chain joins TRBV11-2 and TRBJ2-5; D is possibly TRBD1 or TRBD2 (6 bases each). The CDR3 consists of 14 residues. V dropped 3 bases and J dropped 7 bases, with 15 bases sitting between them. CDR1 and CDR2 (germline): SGHAT, FQNNGV. CDR3 in DNA: TGTGCCAGCAGCTTGGGCAGGGGAGGAGGGACCCAGTACTTC. Its protein product is CASSLGRGGGTQYF.

The J gene is TRBJ2-3, the V gene TRBV7-3; D may match TRBD1 or TRBD2 (6 bases each). Trimming removed 5 bases at V and 4 bases at J, with 13 bases between. Germline V gives CDR1 SGHTA, CDR2 FQGTGA. CDR3 length: 14 residues. The CDR3 DNA sequence: TGTGCCAGCAGCGAGGGGGGCCCGGCAGATACGCAGTATTTT. Translating it yields CASSEGGPADTQYF.

The genes are TRBV28 and TRBJ2-1; TRBD2 matches 8 bases. V lost 3 bases and J lost 7; bases outside the gene matches: 8. Germline V lookup: CDR1 MDHEN, CDR2 SYDVKM. This CDR3 has 15 residues. The CDR3: CASSFLGSGINEQFF. In nucleotides, the CDR3 is TGTGCCAGCAGTTTCCTCGGTAGCGGGATTAATGAGCAGTTCTTC.

The chain couples TRBV6-1 to TRBJ1-2, with D perhaps TRBD1 (5 bases). Trimming took off 5 bases at V and 8 bases at J, with 12 bases between the two ends. This CDR3 contains 12 residues. Germline CDR1 reads MNHNS; CDR2 reads SASEGT. The CDR3 DNA sequence: TGTGCCAGCAGTCTCACAGGAGGCGGCTACACCTTC. This codes for CASSLTGGGYTF.

The V call is TRBV6-1, the J call TRBJ2-1, with TRBD2 as a possible D gene (6 bases). The CDR3 contains 14 residues. Deletions cut 6 bases from V and 8 bases from J, with 17 bases between. Germline values: CDR1 MNHNS, CDR2 SASEGT. The CDR3 DNA reads as TGTGCCAGCAGCTTCCGGGACTCCGGCGATGAGCAGTTCTTC. The encoded protein is CASSFRDSGDEQFF.

V and J are TRBV6-6 and TRBJ2-2; D call uncertain. V dropped 6 bases and J dropped 8 bases, with 10 bases sitting between them. The CDR3 consists of 12 residues. CDR1 is MNHNY, CDR2 SVGAGI, per germline (reference sequence). The CDR3 loop is CASRPKEGELFF. The CDR3 DNA reads TGTGCCAGCAGGCCGAAAGAAGGGGAGCTGTTTTTT.